This is a list of T cell receptor beta chains from one sample in a study of blood T cell repertoires in COVID-19. Profiling relied on immunoSEQ multiplex PCR, and the TCRdb table lists in-frame clones only, not all of them. In the table there are 250,000 to 300,000 clones, roughly 89% of which are singletons. Sequences were obtained from PBMCs or T cells enriched from blood (not recorded which). These receptors came from an older woman who had recovered from COVID-19. The CDR3 runs from the conserved cysteine through the conserved F or W. The order of the fields is clone size, D gene, V gene, J gene, CDR3 protein. The D gene is left open where the match is weak. Expanded clones are given a class, and other clones once, few, many or no size at all.

.	.	TRBV19	TRBJ2-2	CASRSGQGIGELFF
.	TRBD1	TRBV28	TRBJ1-1	CASSRQGGNTEAFF
.	TRBD1	TRBV28	TRBJ2-5	CASSFRGETQYF
.	.	TRBV11-2	TRBJ2-7	CASSLEVDSSYEQYF
.	.	TRBV5-5	TRBJ1-6	CASSPVLDSFNSPLHF
.	TRBD2	TRBV27	TRBJ2-1	CASRSWEAGDYNEQFF
.	.	TRBV7-9	TRBJ1-1	CASRIGRGETEAFF
.	.	TRBV10-3	TRBJ1-3	CAIKIGGSGNTIYF
.	.	TRBV11-2	TRBJ1-4	CASSPSLFEKLFF
.	TRBD1	TRBV9	TRBJ2-7	CASSPHTGETQYF
.	TRBD2	TRBV28	TRBJ2-3	CASCSGGVIKRDTQYF
.	TRBD1	TRBV5-1	TRBJ2-3	CASSLQGADADTQYF
.	.	TRBV6-1	TRBJ1-5	CASSDRGGTYSNQPQHF
.	.	TRBV10-1	TRBJ2-3	CASSESGAGVYDTQYF
.	TRBD1	TRBV28	TRBJ2-2	CASSREVAGGERLFF
.	.	TRBV7-9	TRBJ1-4	CASSPRASSRREKLFF
.	TRBD2	TRBV18	TRBJ2-2	CASSLGLAGAANTGELFF
.	.	TRBV5-1	TRBJ1-1	CASSFGDWINTEAFF
.	.	TRBV28	TRBJ1-1	CASSSLASPRATEAFF
.	.	TRBV28	TRBJ1-1	CASSLWPGEAFF
.	TRBD2	TRBV14	TRBJ2-7	CASSHVSASGGKPHEQYF
.	TRBD1	TRBV28	TRBJ1-1	CASSFGGTGNTEAFF
.	TRBD2	TRBV5-6	TRBJ2-5	CASTGLAGGQETQYF
.	.	TRBV2	TRBJ1-2	CASERSRDGYTF
.	.	TRBV18	TRBJ1-2	CASSPFETLPGNYGYTF
.	TRBD1	TRBV28	TRBJ2-5	CASSQHGQGGETQYF
.	TRBD1	TRBV10-3	TRBJ2-7	CAIRDGQGGDEQYF
.	.	TRBV15	TRBJ2-7	CATSRGGSSSSYEQYF
.	.	TRBV7-8	TRBJ1-1	CASTDSGGTEAFF
.	.	TRBV3-1/TRBV3-2	TRBJ2-5	CASSQSPPGLLETQYF
.	.	TRBV15	TRBJ1-6	CATKPNSGSPLHF
.	TRBD1	TRBV28	TRBJ2-7	CASSGAGTGALF
.	.	TRBV11-3	TRBJ2-7	CASSLDREQYF
.	TRBD1	TRBV5-1	TRBJ1-4	CASSLDPGQPSEKLFF
few	.	TRBV18	TRBJ1-2	CASSPGLEGYTF
.	.	TRBV5-6	TRBJ2-7	CASSLGAEQYF
.	.	TRBV11-3	TRBJ2-1	CASSPPRVSNEQFF
.	.	TRBV21-1	TRBJ1-2	CASSTSRPGGMGGYTF
.	.	TRBV5-1	TRBJ2-1	CASSFDFSYNEQFF
.	TRBD2	TRBV4-1	TRBJ2-3	CASSHPRSGSADTQYF
.	.	TRBV30	TRBJ1-4	CAWSGGTNEKLFF